The 18 T cell receptor beta chains below all came from one sample that was sequenced in a study of shared clonotypes between healthy human individuals. This table comes from immunoSEQ multiplex PCR, and its TCRdb copy is limited to in-frame clones, with some not included. The table records a few million clones, approximately 94% of them present only once. Sequencing was performed on naive CD4+ T cells sorted from blood. Subset given: CD45RA+ positively selected. The receptor set was obtained from a man between 18 and 29 years old in good health.

The chain links TRBV27 to TRBJ2-3, with 11 positions matching TRBD2. Germline trimming cut 5 bases from V and 1 base from J; bases unmatched to any gene: 5. The CDR3 spans 16 residues. Germline assignment: CDR1 MNHEY and CDR2 SMNVEV (reference sequence). In nucleotides, the CDR3 is TGTGCCAGCAGTCCATCGACTAGCGGGGGCACAGATACGCAGTATTTT. It codes for CASSPSTSGGTDTQYF.

This rearrangement joins TRBV7-9 to TRBJ1-1, with D unclear. The CDR3 is 12 residues long. Germline loops: CDR1 SEHNR, CDR2 FQNEAQ (reference sequence). V was clipped by 5 bases and J by 2 bases, with 6 bases between them. The CDR3 bases are TGTGCCAGCAGCGCAACAAACACTGAAGCTTTCTTT. This encodes CASSATNTEAFF.

V usage is TRBV6-1 and J usage is TRBJ1-2; tentatively, D is TRBD1 (5 bases). Germline V gives CDR1 MNHNS, CDR2 SASEGT. The CDR3 length is 15 residues. Trimming took off 3 bases at V and 4 bases at J, with 15 bases between the two ends. The chain's CDR3 is CASSDPRVRGYGYTF. DNA of the CDR3: TGTGCCAGCAGTGACCCCAGGGTCCGGGGCTATGGCTACACCTTC.

This chain uses TRBV28 with TRBJ1-6, with 8 positions matching TRBD1. The germline CDR1 and CDR2 sequences are MDHEN and SYDVKM. The CDR3 is 15 amino acids. Trimming cost V 7 bases and J 6 bases; bases outside gene matches: 8. The CDR3 region is CASTSVGQGNSPLHF. In DNA, the CDR3 is TGTGCCAGCACTTCGGTAGGACAGGGTAATTCACCCCTCCACTTT.

The chain is built from TRBV6-4 and TRBJ1-3; D is unresolved. This CDR3 is 12 amino acids long. V shed 7 bases and J shed 8 bases, with 12 bases lying between them. Per the germline V gene, CDR1 is MRHNA and CDR2 is SNTAGT. The CDR3, as DNA: TGTGCCAGCACCTCCTCCCGGGACACCATATATTTT. This sequence encodes CASTSSRDTIYF.

This clone was seen only once. J is TRBJ1-4 and V is TRBV18; perhaps TRBD1 as D (6 bases). Germline assignment: CDR1 KGHSH and CDR2 LQKENI. CDR3 length: 16 amino acids. Trimming took 0 bases from V and 6 from J, leaving 14 bases between them. Here the CDR3 DNA reads TGTGCCAGCTCACCACCCCACAGGGACGGAGATGAAAAACTGTTTTTT. This translates into CASSPPHRDGDEKLFF.

The chain employs TRBV5-6 and TRBJ1-2, with 7 bases matching TRBD1. J was trimmed by 8 bases and V by 3 bases; bases with no gene match: 13. This CDR3 is 15 amino acids long. Germline CDR1 and CDR2: SGHDT and YYEEEE. Here the CDR3 reads CASSSGDRAIGGYTF. The CDR3 DNA is TGTGCCAGCAGCTCAGGAGACAGGGCCATAGGGGGCTACACCTTC.

This rearrangement joins TRBV11-2 to TRBJ2-7; 12 bases agree with TRBD2. CDR3 length: 18 residues. Germline values: CDR1 SGHAT, CDR2 FQNNGV. Trimming at V came to 2 bases and at J to 1 base, leaving 9 bases not matched to a gene. CDR3 in DNA: TGTGCCAGCAGCTTACCTAAAGGACTAGCGGGGAAGTCCTACGAGCAGTACTTC. Its protein is CASSLPKGLAGKSYEQYF.

This clone was observed a few times. CDR3 nucleotides: TGTGCCAGCAGTGAACAGATCAATCAGCCCCAGCATTTT. Translating it yields CASSEQINQPQHF. The genes are TRBV2 and TRBJ1-5; D unresolved. The ends were cut back, 2 bases at V and 3 bases at J, with 5 bases in the middle. The CDR3 runs 13 residues. Germline values: CDR1 SNHLY, CDR2 FYNNEI.

The genes are TRBV5-1 and TRBJ2-7; D might be TRBD1 (6 bases). In germline, CDR1 is SGHRS, CDR2 YFSETQ. With 3 bases removed from V and 5 bases from J, the gap between germline ends came to 15 bases. The CDR3 extends over 14 amino acids. The CDR3, as DNA: TGCGCCAGCAGCTCCCTCAGTGGGGGCCACGAGCAGTACTTC. This encodes CASSSLSGGHEQYF.

The chain combines TRBV7-2 with TRBJ2-5; 7 bases fit TRBD2. CDR3 length equals 12 residues. CDR1 and CDR2 (germline): SGHTA, FQGNSA. V lost 6 bases to trimming and J lost 9 bases; unmatched junction nucleotides: 7. The CDR3 region has the DNA TGTGCCAGCAGGGCGGACGGGAGGTCCCAGTACTTC. Translating gives CASRADGRSQYF.

The chain employs TRBV11-3 and TRBJ2-7; 7 bases fit TRBD2. CDR1 SGHNT and CDR2 YENEEA come from the germline V gene. V was clipped by 0 bases and J by 0 bases; unmatched bases: 5. The CDR3 covers 16 residues. The CDR3: CASSLDGEGSSYEQYF. CDR3 DNA: TGTGCCAGCAGCTTAGATGGGGAGGGGAGCTCCTACGAGCAGTACTTC.

The V gene is TRBV15, the J gene TRBJ1-2; D unresolved. The CDR3 is made up of 14 amino acids. V was pared by 1 base and J by 0 bases, with 6 bases between. Looked up from germline, CDR1 is LNHNV and CDR2 is YYDKDF (reference sequence). For the CDR3, the DNA is TGTGCCACCAGCAGAGGTTCGACTAACTATGGCTACACCTTC. The encoded protein is CATSRGSTNYGYTF.

The chain combines TRBV9 with TRBJ2-2, with 13 positions matching TRBD2. V lost 4 bases to trimming and J lost 0 bases; unmatched junction nucleotides: 3. Germline V gene data show CDR1 as SGDLS and CDR2 as YYNGEE. The CDR3 has 17 residues. The CDR3, as DNA: TGTGCCAGCAGCTCGACTAGCGGGGGGTCGAACACCGGGGAGCTGTTTTTT. Amino acids: CASSSTSGGSNTGELFF.

This chain links TRBV6-1 with TRBJ2-3, with 13 bases identical to TRBD2. Germline V gives CDR1 MNHNS, CDR2 SASEGT. CDR3 length: 14 amino acids. The trim removed 10 bases at V and 5 bases at J, leaving 6 bases unmatched. The CDR3 here is CAITSGRGGDTQYF. The CDR3 DNA reads TGTGCCATCACTAGCGGGAGGGGTGGAGATACGCAGTATTTT.

The J gene is TRBJ1-3, the V gene TRBV28; a weak D match, TRBD1 (5 bases). This CDR3 comprises 14 residues. The V end lost 7 bases, the J end lost 1 base, and 11 bases lay between the germline ends. CDR1 is MDHEN and CDR2 is SYDVKM in the germline V gene. CDR3 DNA sequence: TGTGCCAGCAAACGGGCAGGGTCTGGAAACACCATATATTTT. It translates to CASKRAGSGNTIYF.

The chain has TRBV5-4 and TRBJ2-7; D is unclear. The CDR3 has 14 residues. V was pared by 7 bases and J by 6 bases, with 20 bases between. Germline V gives CDR1 SGHNT, CDR2 YYREEE (reference sequence). CDR3 DNA sequence: TGTGCCAGCGGAACCCCCGATTGGGGATCCGAGCAGTACTTC. Translating it yields CASGTPDWGSEQYF.

V usage is TRBV10-2 and J usage is TRBJ2-7, with a possible D match to TRBD2 (6 bases). V lost 0 bases and J lost 6, with 12 bases in between. CDR3 length: 14 residues. The germline V gene has CDR1 WSHSY and CDR2 SAAADI. The CDR3 coding sequence is TGCGCCAGCAGTGAGTCGACTAGTCCCAGCGAGCAGTACTTC. Amino acids: CASSESTSPSEQYF.